Presented here are 31 T cell receptor beta chains from one specimen sequenced in a study of cytomegalovirus exposure and HLA in healthy donors. The PCR ran on 60 Vbeta and 13 Jbeta primers. Generated by immunoSEQ multiplex PCR, the TCRdb table keeps only in-frame clones and is missing some. The top ten clones hold about 9.4% of a sample with approximately 89,000 clones, 70% to 85% of them seen once. The specimen was PBMCs. The receptors here all came from a human donor in good health.

The CDR3 reads CASGLQRGPLYEQYF. Here the CDR3 DNA reads TGTGCCAGCGGGTTGCAGCGGGGGCCCTTATACGAGCAGTACTTC. The V gene is TRBV28, the J gene TRBJ2-5; 8 nucleotides line up with TRBD2. Matching the DNA end better, TRBJ2-7 makes the J call doubtful. Germline assignment: CDR1 MDHEN and CDR2 SYDVKM. This CDR3 contains 15 residues.

The chain carries TRBV6-6 and TRBJ1-2; D gene uncertain. V shed 5 bases and J shed 8 bases, with 6 bases lying between them. Germline-derived CDR1 and CDR2 are MNHNY and SVGAGI (reference sequence). This CDR3 has 10 amino acids. Here the CDR3 DNA reads TGTGCCAGCAGTGGAGGGGGCTACACCTTC. Its protein product is CASSGGGYTF.

The chain couples TRBV11-2 to TRBJ2-7; TRBD1 aligns across 9 bases. The CDR3 is 18 amino acids. CDR1 is SGHAT and CDR2 is FQNNGV in the germline V gene. With 1 base clipped from V and 0 bases from J, the junction kept 10 bases outside the gene matches. In nucleotides, the CDR3 is TGTGCCAGCAGCTTAGTTAAATGTCGGGACAGGGTCTCCTACGAGCAGTACTTC. Translation gives CASSLVKCRDRVSYEQYF.

The chain is built from TRBV5-4 and TRBJ2-2; TRBD2 matches at 11 bases. Germline trimming cut 4 bases from V and 0 bases from J; bases unmatched to any gene: 2. The CDR3 loop spans 16 amino acids. In germline, CDR1 is SGHNT, CDR2 YYREEE (reference sequence). The CDR3, as DNA: TGTGCCAGCAGCATACTAGCGGGGGCGAACACCGGGGAGCTGTTTTTT. Translated, it gives CASSILAGANTGELFF.

The chain couples TRBV7-2 to TRBJ1-2; 9 bases are a match to TRBD1. The J segment lost 4 bases and the V segment lost 2 bases, leaving 5 bases of the junction unmatched. The CDR3 extends over 15 amino acids. Germline V gives CDR1 SGHTA, CDR2 FQGNSA. The CDR3 loop is CASSLSGQGIYGYTF. For the CDR3, the DNA is TGTGCCAGCAGCTTATCGGGACAGGGCATCTATGGCTACACCTTC.

The chain links TRBV7-3 to TRBJ2-6, with TRBD2 as a possible D gene (5 bases). The CDR3 runs 18 residues. V gave up 1 base and J gave up 0 bases, with 13 bases separating them. From germline, CDR1 is SGHTA and CDR2 FQGTGA. This CDR3 reads CASSLKGGISSGANVLTF. The CDR3 coding sequence is TGTGCCAGCAGCTTAAAAGGAGGTATTAGCTCTGGGGCCAACGTCCTGACTTTC.

The chain uses TRBV27 and TRBJ2-3; 7 positions match TRBD1. This CDR3 is 18 amino acids long. The ends lost 3 bases at V and 8 bases at J; junction bases unmatched: 20. In germline, CDR1 is MNHEY, CDR2 SMNVEV (reference sequence). CDR3 region: CASSFSRDSQSPTGTQYF. DNA of the CDR3: TGTGCCAGCAGTTTCAGCCGGGACAGCCAATCCCCCACTGGTACGCAGTATTTT.

This chain joins TRBV28 and TRBJ1-2; maybe TRBD1 (5 bases). The CDR3 covers 15 residues. V gave up 4 bases and J gave up 4 bases, with 16 bases separating them. CDR1 and CDR2 (germline): MDHEN, SYDVKM. The CDR3 loop reads CASSYETADFYGYTF. The DNA of the CDR3 is TGTGCCAGCAGTTATGAGACAGCCGATTTCTATGGCTACACCTTC.

The chain carries TRBV19 and TRBJ2-7; 11 bases line up with TRBD2. Germline V gene data show CDR1 as LNHDA and CDR2 as SQIVND (reference sequence). The ends lost 10 bases at V and 3 bases at J; junction bases unmatched: 8. CDR3 length: 14 amino acids. CDR3 sequence reads: CAIYQGLADYEQYF. For the CDR3, the DNA is TGTGCCATTTACCAGGGACTAGCGGACTACGAGCAGTACTTC.

The chain has TRBV14 and TRBJ2-7; D is perhaps TRBD1 (5 bases). This CDR3 has 18 amino acids. The V end lost 2 bases, the J end lost 0 bases, and 20 bases lay between the germline ends. Germline CDR1 and CDR2: SGHDN and FVKESK. CDR3 region: CASSQIERRGRASYEQYF. As DNA, the CDR3 is TGTGCCAGCAGCCAAATAGAGCGCCGTGGCAGGGCCTCCTACGAGCAGTACTTC.

The gene calls are TRBV7-2 and TRBJ1-1; D is possibly TRBD1 (5 bases). The CDR3 is 14 residues long. V dropped 1 base and J dropped 0 bases, with 6 bases sitting between them. CDR1 SGHTA and CDR2 FQGNSA come from the germline V gene. The chain's CDR3 is CASSLDRMNTEAFF. The CDR3, as DNA: TGTGCCAGCAGCTTAGACAGGATGAACACTGAAGCTTTCTTT.

The chain combines TRBV27 with TRBJ2-2, with 8 bases aligning to TRBD2. Germline trimming cut 6 bases from V and 2 bases from J; bases unmatched to any gene: 2. CDR1 is MNHEY, CDR2 SMNVEV, per germline (reference sequence). This CDR3 region has 14 residues. The chain's CDR3 is CASRTSVNTGELFF. CDR3 nucleotide sequence: TGTGCCAGCAGGACTAGCGTCAACACCGGGGAGCTGTTTTTT.

The chain has TRBV6-6 and TRBJ2-3, with a tentative D call TRBD1 (6 bases). The V gene's germline CDR1 is MNHNY and CDR2 SVGAGI (reference sequence). V was pared by 5 bases and J by 6 bases, with 18 bases between. CDR3 length: 15 residues. For the CDR3, the DNA is TGTGCCAGCAGTCCGGGACAAGGGGTGGGGGATACGCAGTATTTT. It codes for CASSPGQGVGDTQYF.

The rearrangement uses TRBV14 and TRBJ2-7, with D possibly matching TRBD2 (6 bases). Deletions cut 2 bases from V and 5 bases from J, with 16 bases between. Germline loops: CDR1 SGHDN, CDR2 FVKESK. CDR3 length: 15 amino acids. CDR3 region: CASSQLTAGTNEQYF. As DNA, the CDR3 is TGTGCCAGCAGCCAACTAACTGCGGGGACGAACGAGCAGTACTTC. The full variable domain, with the rest looked up from reference TRBV14 and TRBJ2-7, is EAGVTQFPSHSVIEKGQTVTLRCDPISGHDNLYWYRRVMGKEIKFLLHFVKESKQDESGMPNNRFLAERTGGTYSTLKVQPAELEDSGVYFCASSQLTAGTNEQYFGPGTRLTVT.

The chain has TRBV7-2 and TRBJ2-1; 10 bases agree with TRBD2. The V and J ends lost 1 base and 2 bases, in that order; junction bases with no gene match: 2. CDR1 and CDR2 (germline): SGHTA, FQGNSA. The CDR3 sequence is 16 residues long. The CDR3 is CASSLESGGAYNEQFF. CDR3 nucleotides: TGTGCCAGCAGCTTAGAGAGCGGGGGGGCCTACAATGAGCAGTTCTTC.

The chain combines TRBV18 with TRBJ2-5, with 12 bases fitting TRBD2. Looked up from germline, CDR1 is KGHSH and CDR2 is LQKENI. The trim removed 3 bases at V and 2 bases at J, leaving 4 bases unmatched. This CDR3 contains 16 residues. The CDR3 bases are TGTGCCAGCTCACCCTTTGGGACTAGCGGGCAAGAGACCCAGTACTTC. It codes for CASSPFGTSGQETQYF.

The rearrangement uses TRBV18 and TRBJ2-7; a possible D gene is TRBD2 (6 bases). Trimming pared 1 base from V and 3 bases from J, leaving 13 bases between. Germline CDR1 and CDR2: KGHSH and LQKENI. There are 15 residues in the CDR3. The DNA of the CDR3 is TGTGCCAGCTCACCACGGTCGGGAGCCCTCTACGAGCAGTACTTC. As protein: CASSPRSGALYEQYF.

This rearrangement joins TRBV5-1 to TRBJ2-7; 7 bases are shared with TRBD1. CDR1 is SGHRS and CDR2 is YFSETQ in the germline V gene. The junction had 12 bases not matched to a gene; V was cut back by 3 bases and J by 0 bases. This CDR3 contains 17 residues. As DNA, the CDR3 is TGCGCCAGCAGCTCCACGACGGGACAGACCAGCTCCTACGAGCAGTACTTC. It specifies CASSSTTGQTSSYEQYF.

This clone was found once. The V call is TRBV19, the J call TRBJ2-7, with TRBD1 as a possible D gene (6 bases). V lost 5 bases and J lost 8, with 10 bases in between. The CDR3 sequence is 11 residues long. Germline lookup yields CDR1 LNHDA and CDR2 SQIVND (reference sequence). The DNA for the CDR3 is TGTGCCAGTAGTCCTGGACAGCAGCAGTACTTC. The encoded protein is CASSPGQQQYF.

The chain uses TRBV21-1 and TRBJ1-1; the D call TRBD1 from the table was never checked on the DNA. TRBV21-1 is a known pseudogene. The CDR3 runs to 18 residues. The CDR3 DNA reads as TGTGCCAGCAGCAAAGCCCCGGGACAGGGTGGGAGAGGCACTGAAGCTTTCTTT. Amino acids: CASSKAPGQGGRGTEAFF.

This clone has just one count. V gene TRBV2 combines with J gene TRBJ2-1; 7 nucleotides line up with TRBD2. Germline CDR1 and CDR2: SNHLY and FYNNEI. The CDR3 totals 14 residues. V lost 9 bases, J lost 5 bases, and 10 bases stayed unmatched. The CDR3 is CASGGGPLNNEQFF. CDR3 nucleotide sequence: TGTGCCAGTGGGGGAGGGCCATTGAACAATGAGCAGTTCTTC.

This clone has only one observation. This chain joins TRBV5-1 and TRBJ2-3; 11 nucleotides agree with TRBD2. The germline CDR1 and CDR2 sequences are SGHRS and YFSETQ. The junction had 4 bases not matched to a gene; V was cut back by 0 bases and J by 4 bases. The CDR3 extends over 16 amino acids. The CDR3 sequence: CASSLGASGRSDTQYF. The DNA of the CDR3 is TGCGCCAGCAGCTTGGGTGCTAGCGGGAGGTCAGATACGCAGTATTTT.

CDR3 sequence: CSATGDIAEAFF. CDR3 bases: TGCAGCGCAACAGGGGATATAGCTGAAGCTTTCTTT. V usage is TRBV29-1 and J usage is TRBJ1-1, with TRBD1 identical over 7 bases. Germline-derived CDR1 and CDR2 are SQVTM and ANQGSEA. The CDR3 is made up of 12 amino acids. The V gene end was trimmed by 7 bases and the J gene end by 6 bases; junction bases not matched to a gene: 8.

This chain joins TRBV7-2 and TRBJ1-1; 7 bases match TRBD1. This CDR3 has 14 residues. From germline, CDR1 is SGHTA and CDR2 FQGNSA. Losses at the gene ends were 6 bases for V and 2 bases for J; bases not matched to a gene: 6. This CDR3 reads CASRLRGPNTEAFF. DNA of the CDR3: TGTGCCAGCAGGCTAAGGGGGCCCAACACTGAAGCTTTCTTT.

This clone was seen a few times. The J gene is TRBJ1-1, the V gene TRBV6-1; no firm D call. The V gene lost 3 bases and the J gene lost 5 bases, with 22 bases spanning the gap. The CDR3 has 17 amino acids. Germline V gene sequence: CDR1 MNHNS, CDR2 SASEGT. CDR3 in DNA: TGTGCCAGCAGTGACCAGGTCTGGGGAATGGGAGGAACTGAAGCTTTCTTT. It yields the protein CASSDQVWGMGGTEAFF.

The rearrangement links TRBV4-3 to TRBJ2-7, with a weak D call TRBD2 (5 bases). The germline V gene has CDR1 LGHNA and CDR2 YSLEER. The CDR3 is 13 residues long. V was clipped by 0 bases and J by 6 bases, with 9 bases between them. DNA for the CDR3: TGCGCCAGCAGCCAAGAAGAGGGTCTCGAGCAGTACTTC. It specifies CASSQEEGLEQYF.

This clone was picked up a small number of times. The chain combines TRBV6-1 with TRBJ1-5; TRBD1 is a possible D gene (6 bases). The CDR3 runs 15 residues. V was pared by 8 bases and J by 4 bases, with 18 bases between. Looked up from germline, CDR1 is MNHNS and CDR2 is SASEGT. The CDR3 sequence: CASEYSHRDNQPQHF. The DNA for the CDR3 is TGTGCCAGCGAGTATAGTCACAGGGATAATCAGCCCCAGCATTTT.

This chain connects TRBV28 to TRBJ2-7, with TRBD1 identical over 7 bases. The CDR3 has 14 amino acids. V trimming: 4 bases; J trimming: 2 bases; junction bases outside the gene matches: 5. CDR1 MDHEN and CDR2 SYDVKM come from the germline V gene. CDR3 region: CASSYSGGAYEQYF. The CDR3 DNA sequence: TGTGCCAGCAGTTACTCAGGGGGTGCCTACGAGCAGTACTTC.

About this clone itself: Germline and junction disagree at one end, which may indicate a read error. The gene calls are TRBV4-2 and TRBJ1-2, with D unresolved. Per germline, CDR1 LGHNA and CDR2 YNFKEQ. The CDR3 runs 15 residues. The CDR3 reads CASSQAAPGDYGYTF. For the CDR3, the DNA is TGTGCCAGCAGTCAAGCGGCCCCCGGAGACTATGGCTACACCTTC.

The V and J genes are TRBV9 and TRBJ1-2, with D perhaps TRBD1 (5 bases). The ends were cut back, 0 bases at V and 3 bases at J, with 18 bases in the middle. The CDR3 covers 17 residues. Germline values: CDR1 SGDLS, CDR2 YYNGEE. CDR3 protein: CASSVGDSGNLHYGYTF. As DNA, the CDR3 is TGTGCCAGCAGCGTAGGAGACAGTGGGAACCTCCACTATGGCTACACCTTC.

For the CDR3, the DNA is TGTGCCACCAGCAGAGGGACTAGCGGTTACGAGCAGTACTTC. Translation gives CATSRGTSGYEQYF. The chain recombines TRBV15 with TRBJ2-7; 10 bases map to TRBD2. Germline assignment: CDR1 LNHNV and CDR2 YYDKDF (reference sequence). This CDR3 spans 14 amino acids. V trimming: 1 base; J trimming: 4 bases; junction bases outside the gene matches: 1.